This TCR beta chain was sequenced during a study of T cells in localized non-small cell lung cancer. Study conclusions and caveats: Tumor samples were not multi-region, leaving intratumor heterogeneity unexcluded.

The V end lost 2 bases, the J end lost 4 bases, and 9 bases lay between the germline ends. Looked up from germline, CDR1 is SEHNR and CDR2 is FQNEAQ (reference sequence). This CDR3 is 14 amino acids long. Notes on this clone: The antigen is unknown.

Using immunoSEQ multiplex PCR, the repertoire was profiled, and TCRdb retains in-frame clones only, with some absent. This sample yields about 36,000 clones, of which around nine tenths are seen a single time; about 6.6% belongs to the top ten. Sequences were derived from peripheral blood, sampled before any cancer treatment. This receptor was obtained from a female donor of 60 years or more with stage I lung adenocarcinoma. This rearrangement joins TRBV7-9 to TRBJ1-5; D unresolved. Here the CDR3 DNA reads TGTGCCAGCAGCTTAACAGCTGTAAATCAGCCCCAGCATTTT. It yields the protein CASSLTAVNQPQHF.